This TCR beta chain was identified in a study of T cells in tumors after PD-1 blockade (dated by TCRdb to the late 2010s). Study-wide context: Prior checkpoint blockade, systemic immunosuppressant use, and recent radiotherapy or other anti-cancer therapy within 4 weeks were grounds for patient exclusion. Patients were treated with either pembrolizumab 200 mg every 3 weeks or cemiplimab 350 mg every 2 weeks. While on anti-PD-1 treatment, some of the patients also continued taking daily vismodegib 150 mg. On average, peripheral blood samples yielded 35,000 to 40,000 unique clonotypes and roughly 100,000 TCR templates (range about 22,000-290,000). Paired single-cell RNA and TCR sequencing was done in the study on site-matched tumors from patients with BCC or SCC, both before and after anti-PD-1 therapy. To compare blood and tumor clonotypes, bulk TCR sequencing was performed on nine to ten peripheral blood samples from a handful of patients. RECIST version 1.1 was used to assess clinical response.

Sample time point, as interpreted from the label and publication: before anti-PD-1 therapy. For bulk TCRbeta sequencing, genomic DNA was extracted from tumor biopsies or peripheral blood, and input amounts ranged from roughly 550 ng to 6,004 ng. Histologically proven advanced or metastatic basal or squamous cell carcinoma was present in all patients, all of whom were poor candidates for surgical resection. The basal cell carcinoma cohort was made up of roughly 10 patients, and bulk tumor TCR sequencing was performed for several of these patients. As for this clone: The antigen it recognizes is unknown. No much larger clone exists at a distance of one base, and base qualities are not known.

The immunoSEQ platform was used to carry out deep TCRbeta sequencing. Regarding the original processing steps: Only productive rearrangements were exported from the immunoSEQ Analyzer for downstream analysis. T cell phenotypes were assigned to bulk TCRbeta clonotypes by matching the clonotypes to single-cell RNA+TCR-seq clones with the same TCRbeta sequence. Clone enrichment in tumor was calculated as tumor frequency divided by PBMC frequency from bulk TCR sequencing. TCRs were grouped by GLIPH into specificity groups, defined as clusters of distinct TCRs likely recognizing common antigens via shared CDR3 motifs. What TCRdb holds here is the immuneACCESS table cut down to in-frame rearrangements. Part of the clones is not present; checked against another copy, under half of the missing clones reflect an unresolved V gene, and the others are unexplained. From that table come the V and J calls and clone size; the DNA was used to work out D and trimming. This sample is represented by 54,000 or so clones; roughly 78% of them were singletons. Around 15% of the sample rests with the top ten.

Findings and caveats that apply to the study as a whole: The source of novel T cell clones was not identified, and lymphoid organs or rare unexpanded clones within the tumor or the tumor periphery could be included among the possible sources. About 41% of tumor TCR clonotypes were found in blood, and some novel exhausted tumor clones appeared in pre-treatment blood, suggesting peripheral recruitment.

Trimming takes 8 bases from V and 5 bases from J, and the germline ends sit 15 bases apart. CDR1 and CDR2, per the germline V gene, are SGHVS and FQNEAQ. From cysteine to phenylalanine, the CDR3 is 13 amino acids long. Kept here is only the CDR3 DNA, which spans 39 bases and is read in frame from base 1. Sequencing used PBMCs, obtained before anti-PD-1 treatment. Recombination joined TRBV7-8 with TRBJ2-5; a tentative D call is TRBD2 (5 bases match). The receptor was isolated from a human donor with basal cell carcinoma. The CDR3 protein: CASLDFRGETQYF. The sequenced DNA: TGTGCCAGCCTGGACTTTCGAGGGGAGACCCAGTACTTC.